Each of the 5 T cell receptor beta chains below was sequenced from the same sample in a study of T cell repertoires in cytomegalovirus infection. TCRdb reanalysed the reads using MiXCR and keeps one entry per CDR3 protein. Of about 490,000 distinct CDR3 sequences listed, approximately 17% are singletons. Sequencing input: CD8+ T cells from PBMCs. These receptors were collected from a human donor in good health (CMV status not recorded). Some clones in this sample may be carry-over from other donors' samples.

This clonotype was detected ten times or more. As DNA, the CDR3 is TGTGCCAGCAGCTTAGTCGGGCCCGTGTACAATGAGCAGTTCTTC. Translating gives CASSLVGPVYNEQFF. The chain joins TRBV7-9 to TRBJ2-1; no definite D call. Trimming shortened V by 1 base and J by 4 bases, and 11 bases separated the two germline ends. From germline, CDR1 is SEHNR and CDR2 FQNEAQ (reference sequence). This CDR3 spans 15 amino acids.

The sample holds a few counts of this clonotype. The chain combines TRBV6-1 with TRBJ2-7, with D unresolved. The CDR3 runs 11 residues. Between the trimmed V and J ends, which lost 3 bases and 10 bases, there was a span of 10 bases. Germline V CDR1 and CDR2: MNHNS, SASEGT. CDR3 residues: CASSEGRNQYF. DNA for the CDR3: TGTGCCAGCAGTGAGGGCCGGAACCAGTACTTC.

Only one count was recorded for this clonotype. The junction departs from germline at one end; a sequencing error may be responsible. This chain links TRBV12-3 or TRBV12-4 with TRBJ2-5; the match to TRBD1 covers 7 bases. The CDR3 is 14 residues long. The CDR3 nucleotides read TGTGCCAGCAAAAAAGGGACAGCCCACGAGATCCAGTACTTC. Translation gives CASKKGTAHEIQYF.

This clonotype was observed a handful of times. The chain carries TRBV23-1 and TRBJ2-7; TRBD1 aligns across 10 bases. TRBV23-1 is an ORF for which the function is uncertain. This CDR3 has 17 residues. V shed 2 bases, J shed 4 bases, and the junction held 11 bases outside the gene matches. DNA for the CDR3: TGCGCCAGCAGTCAAACCCCCGAGGACAGGGGGATTTACGAGCAGTACTTC. It codes for CASSQTPEDRGIYEQYF.

The sample holds many counts of this clonotype. The rearrangement links TRBV12-3 or TRBV12-4 to TRBJ1-5, with D tentatively TRBD1 (5 bases). This CDR3 spans 16 amino acids. V was trimmed by 5 bases and J by 2 bases, leaving 16 bases between them. CDR3 in amino acids: CASSDQGAGGNQPQHF. CDR3 nucleotides: TGTGCCAGCAGTGACCAGGGAGCGGGGGGCAATCAGCCCCAGCATTTT.